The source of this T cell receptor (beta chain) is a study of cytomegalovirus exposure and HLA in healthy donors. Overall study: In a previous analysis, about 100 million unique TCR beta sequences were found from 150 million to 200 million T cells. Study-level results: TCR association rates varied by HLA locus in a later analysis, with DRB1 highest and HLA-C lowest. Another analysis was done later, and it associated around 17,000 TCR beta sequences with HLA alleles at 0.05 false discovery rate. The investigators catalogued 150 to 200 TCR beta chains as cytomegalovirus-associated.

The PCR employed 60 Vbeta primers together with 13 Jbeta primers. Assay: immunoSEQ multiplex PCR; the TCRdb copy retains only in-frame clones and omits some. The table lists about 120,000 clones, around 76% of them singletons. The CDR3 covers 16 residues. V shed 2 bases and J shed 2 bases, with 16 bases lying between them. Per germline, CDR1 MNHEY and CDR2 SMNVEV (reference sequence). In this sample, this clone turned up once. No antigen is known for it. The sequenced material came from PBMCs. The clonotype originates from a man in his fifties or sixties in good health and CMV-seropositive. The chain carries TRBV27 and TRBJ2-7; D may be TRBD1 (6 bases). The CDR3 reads CASSLNPSQGTYEQYF. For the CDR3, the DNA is TGTGCCAGCAGTTTAAACCCCTCACAGGGAACCTACGAGCAGTACTTC.